This TCR beta chain was identified during a study of cytomegalovirus exposure and HLA in healthy donors. In the PCR, 60 Vbeta and 13 Jbeta primers were used. Per the original data handling: Counted up in a later analysis, unique TCR beta chains came to about 80 million, with about 9.9 million shared. Libraries were prepared by immunoSEQ multiplex PCR; TCRdb keeps only in-frame clonotypes and omits some of them. V, J and clone size are those of that table, while D and trimming were read from the DNA. The data hold fewer than 150,000 clones, with about 68% observed a single time. V dropped 7 bases and J dropped 2; count of bases not matched to a gene: 5. The V gene's germline CDR1 is SNHLY and CDR2 FYNNEI. CDR3 length equals 15 residues. This clone was seen only once.

This clonotype was sampled from a woman aged 45-65 years in good health and CMV-seropositive. The rearrangement joins TRBV2 to TRBJ2-3; 11 nucleotides line up with TRBD2. Sequencing was carried out using PBMCs. The CDR3 nucleotides read TGTGCCAGCAAAGGGACTAGCGGATCCACAGATACGCAGTATTTT. Translated: CASKGTSGSTDTQYF.